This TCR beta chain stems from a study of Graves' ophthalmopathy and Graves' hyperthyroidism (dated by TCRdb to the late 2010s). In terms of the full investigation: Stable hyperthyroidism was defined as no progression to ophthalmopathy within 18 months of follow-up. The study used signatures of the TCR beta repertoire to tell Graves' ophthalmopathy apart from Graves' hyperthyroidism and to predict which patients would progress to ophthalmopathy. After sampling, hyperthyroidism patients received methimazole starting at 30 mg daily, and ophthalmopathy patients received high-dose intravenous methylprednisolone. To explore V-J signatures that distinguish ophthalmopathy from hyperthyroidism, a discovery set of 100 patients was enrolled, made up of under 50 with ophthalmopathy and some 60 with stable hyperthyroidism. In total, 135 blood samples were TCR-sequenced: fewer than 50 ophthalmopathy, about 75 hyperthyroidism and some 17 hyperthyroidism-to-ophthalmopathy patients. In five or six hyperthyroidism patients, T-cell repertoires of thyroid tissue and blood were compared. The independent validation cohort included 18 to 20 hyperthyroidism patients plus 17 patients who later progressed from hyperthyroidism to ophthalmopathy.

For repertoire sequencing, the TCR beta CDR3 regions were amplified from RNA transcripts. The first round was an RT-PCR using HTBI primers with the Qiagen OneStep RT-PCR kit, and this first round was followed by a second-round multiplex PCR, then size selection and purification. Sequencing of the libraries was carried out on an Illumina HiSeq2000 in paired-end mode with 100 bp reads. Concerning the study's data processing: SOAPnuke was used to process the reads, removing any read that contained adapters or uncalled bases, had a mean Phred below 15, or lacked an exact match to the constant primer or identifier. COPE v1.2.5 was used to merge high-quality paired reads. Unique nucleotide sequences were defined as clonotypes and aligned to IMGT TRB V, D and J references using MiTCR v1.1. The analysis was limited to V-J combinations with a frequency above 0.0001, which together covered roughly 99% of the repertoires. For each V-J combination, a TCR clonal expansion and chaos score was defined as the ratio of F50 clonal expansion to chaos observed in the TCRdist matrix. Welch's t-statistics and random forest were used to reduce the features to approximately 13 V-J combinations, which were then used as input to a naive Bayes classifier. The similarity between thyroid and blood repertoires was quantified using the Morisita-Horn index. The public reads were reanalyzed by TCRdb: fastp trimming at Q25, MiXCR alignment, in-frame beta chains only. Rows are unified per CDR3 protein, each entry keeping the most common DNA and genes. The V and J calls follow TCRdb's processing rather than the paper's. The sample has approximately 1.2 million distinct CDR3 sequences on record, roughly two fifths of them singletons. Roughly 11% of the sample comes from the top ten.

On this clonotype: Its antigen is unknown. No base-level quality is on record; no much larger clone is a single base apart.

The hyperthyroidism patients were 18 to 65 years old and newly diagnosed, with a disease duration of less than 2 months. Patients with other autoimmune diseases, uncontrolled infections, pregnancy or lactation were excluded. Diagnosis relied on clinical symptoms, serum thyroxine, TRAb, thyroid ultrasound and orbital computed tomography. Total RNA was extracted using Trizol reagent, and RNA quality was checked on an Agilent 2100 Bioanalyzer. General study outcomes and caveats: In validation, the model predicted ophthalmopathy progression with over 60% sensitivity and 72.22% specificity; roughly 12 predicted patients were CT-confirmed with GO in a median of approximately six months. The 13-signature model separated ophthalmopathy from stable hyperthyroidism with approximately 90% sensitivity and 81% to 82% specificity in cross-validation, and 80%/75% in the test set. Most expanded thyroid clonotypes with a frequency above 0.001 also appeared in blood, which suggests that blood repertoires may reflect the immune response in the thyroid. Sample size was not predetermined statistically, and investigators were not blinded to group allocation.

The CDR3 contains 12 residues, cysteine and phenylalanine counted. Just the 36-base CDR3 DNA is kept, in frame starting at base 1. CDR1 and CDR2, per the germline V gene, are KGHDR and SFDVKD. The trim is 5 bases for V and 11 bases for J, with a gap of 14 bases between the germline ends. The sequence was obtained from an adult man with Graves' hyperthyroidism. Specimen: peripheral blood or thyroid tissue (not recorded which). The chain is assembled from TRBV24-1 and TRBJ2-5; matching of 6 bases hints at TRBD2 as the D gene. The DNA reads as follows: TGTGCCACCAGTGCGGGAGATAATGAGCAGTACTTC. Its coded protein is CATSAGDNEQYF.